This T cell receptor (beta chain) was sequenced for a study of blood T cell repertoires in COVID-19. Study as a whole: Donors in the United States, Italy and Spain gave samples during acute or convalescent COVID-19. PBMCs, B-cell-depleted T cells, or T cells were the source of the cDNA or gDNA that made up the material.

Authors' analysis steps: Amplification of reference gene primers provided the estimated nucleated cell counts. The assay was immunoSEQ multiplex PCR, and TCRdb's table has in-frame clones only and misses some. For V, J and clone size, that table is used; D and trimming come from the DNA. The table records about 300,000 clones, roughly 90% of them present only once. Seattle enrolled patients during active infection and tracked them longitudinally. The source is a woman in her 30s with COVID-19, enrolled during active disease. Sequenced: peripheral blood.

CDR3 coding DNA: TGTGCCAGCAGCTTAAGTGGCCGTGAGCAGTTCTTC. This translates into CASSLSGREQFF. This chain uses TRBV11-2 with TRBJ2-1; D unresolved. The CDR3 is made up of 12 amino acids. With 2 bases removed from V and 9 bases from J, the gap between germline ends came to 8 bases. Germline V lookup: CDR1 SGHAT, CDR2 FQNNGV.